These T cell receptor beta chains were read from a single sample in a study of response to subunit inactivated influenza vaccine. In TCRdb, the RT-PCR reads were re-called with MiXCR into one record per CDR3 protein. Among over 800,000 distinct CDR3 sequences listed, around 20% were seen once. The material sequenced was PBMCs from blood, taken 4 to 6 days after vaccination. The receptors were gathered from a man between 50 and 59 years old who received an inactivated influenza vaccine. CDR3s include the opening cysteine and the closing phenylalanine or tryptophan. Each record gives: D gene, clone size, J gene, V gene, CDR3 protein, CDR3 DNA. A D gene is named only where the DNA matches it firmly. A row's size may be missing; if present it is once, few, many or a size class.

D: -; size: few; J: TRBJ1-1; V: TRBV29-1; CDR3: CSPKWGPEAFF; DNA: TGCAGCCCCAAGTGGGGGCCTGAAGCTTTCTTT
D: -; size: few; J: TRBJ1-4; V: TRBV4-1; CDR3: CASSQVTTNEKLFF; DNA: TGCGCCAGCAGCCAAGTAACAACTAATGAAAAACTGTTTTTT
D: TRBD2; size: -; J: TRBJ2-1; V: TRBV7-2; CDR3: CASSLLGTSGYEQFF; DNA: TGTGCCAGCAGCTTACTAGGGACTAGCGGCTATGAGCAGTTCTTC
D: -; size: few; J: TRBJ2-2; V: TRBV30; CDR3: CAWSQGGTNTGELFF; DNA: TGTGCCTGGAGTCAAGGGGGGACGAACACCGGGGAGCTGTTTTTT
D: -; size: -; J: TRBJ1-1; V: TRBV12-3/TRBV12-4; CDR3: CASRQDSGHTEAFF; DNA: TGTGCCAGCAGGCAAGACAGCGGGCACACTGAAGCTTTCTTT
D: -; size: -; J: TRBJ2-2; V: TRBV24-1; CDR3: CATDRGVGTGELFF; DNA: TGTGCCACCGATCGGGGAGTGGGGACCGGGGAGCTGTTTTTT
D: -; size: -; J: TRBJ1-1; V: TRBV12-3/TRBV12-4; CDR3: CASLGRRGGEFF; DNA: TGTGCCAGCCTAGGCAGGCGGGGAGGAGAATTCTTT
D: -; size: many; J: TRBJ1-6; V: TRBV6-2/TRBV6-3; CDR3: CASQPGQNSPLHF; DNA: TGTGCCAGCCAACCCGGGCAAAATTCACCCCTCCACTTT
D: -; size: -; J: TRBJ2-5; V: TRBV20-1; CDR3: CSARKEIQYF; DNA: TGCAGTGCTAGAAAAGAGATCCAGTACTTC
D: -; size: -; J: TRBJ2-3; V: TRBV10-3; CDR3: CAINPGSLPDTQYF; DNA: TGTGCCATCAATCCCGGGAGTCTCCCAGATACGCAGTATTTT
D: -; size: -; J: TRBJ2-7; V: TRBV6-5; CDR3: CASSYGPGAYEQYF; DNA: TGTGCCAGCAGTTACGGGCCCGGGGCGTACGAGCAGTACTTC
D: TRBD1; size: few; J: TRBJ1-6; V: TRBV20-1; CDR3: CSARGQGSNSPLHF; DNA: TGCAGTGCTAGAGGACAGGGGAGTAATTCACCCCTCCACTTT
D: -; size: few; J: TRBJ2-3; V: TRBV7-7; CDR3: CASSPGLRTDTQYF; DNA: TGTGCTAGCAGCCCGGGACTCCGCACAGATACGCAGTATTTT
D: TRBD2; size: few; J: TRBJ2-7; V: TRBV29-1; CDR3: CSVALAGTTYEQYF; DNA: TGCAGCGTTGCCCTAGCGGGCACTACCTACGAGCAGTACTTC
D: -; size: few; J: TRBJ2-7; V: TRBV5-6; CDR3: CASYKRPSYEQYF; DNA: TGTGCCAGCTACAAGCGTCCCTCCTACGAGCAGTACTTC
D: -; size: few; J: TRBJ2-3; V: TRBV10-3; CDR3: CAISDPKWRGTDTQYF; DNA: TGTGCCATCAGTGACCCCAAATGGCGGGGCACAGATACGCAGTATTTT
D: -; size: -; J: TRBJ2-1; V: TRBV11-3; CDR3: CASSLDFQNYNEQFF; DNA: TGTGCCAGCAGCTTAGACTTCCAAAACTACAATGAGCAGTTCTTC
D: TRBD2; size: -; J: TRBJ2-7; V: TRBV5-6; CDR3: CASSLGAGEQQYF; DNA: TGTGCCAGCAGCTTGGGAGCGGGAGAACAGCAGTACTTC
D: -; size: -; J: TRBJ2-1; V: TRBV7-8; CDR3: CASSLTPLSEQFF; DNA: TGTGCCAGCAGCTTAACCCCCCTAAGTGAGCAGTTCTTC
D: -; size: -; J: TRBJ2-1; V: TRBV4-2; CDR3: CASSQDGGGVSYNEQFF; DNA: TGTGCCAGCAGCCAAGATGGTGGAGGGGTATCCTACAATGAGCAGTTCTTC
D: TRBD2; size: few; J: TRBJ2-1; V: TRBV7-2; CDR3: CASSLVLLRGANEQFF; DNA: TGTGCCAGCAGCTTAGTACTTTTGCGGGGGGCCAATGAGCAGTTCTTC
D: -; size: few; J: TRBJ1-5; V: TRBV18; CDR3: CASSPAGGQPQHF; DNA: TGTGCCAGCTCACCTGCGGGAGGTCAGCCCCAGCATTTT
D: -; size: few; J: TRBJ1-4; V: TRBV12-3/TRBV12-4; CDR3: CASSLGLTPDNEKLFF; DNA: TGTGCCAGCAGTTTGGGCCTTACCCCGGATAATGAAAAACTGTTTTTT
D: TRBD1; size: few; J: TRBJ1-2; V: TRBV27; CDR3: CASSLLTGDGYTF; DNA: TGTGCCAGCAGTTTATTGACAGGGGATGGCTACACCTTC
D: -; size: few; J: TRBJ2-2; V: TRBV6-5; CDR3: CASSYLSRTNTGELFF; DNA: TGTGCCAGCAGTTACCTTAGCAGGACCAACACCGGGGAGCTGTTTTTT
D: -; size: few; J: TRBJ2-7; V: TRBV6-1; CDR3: CASSEAGGAGYEQYF; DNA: TGTGCCAGCAGTGAAGCGGGGGGAGCAGGGTACGAGCAGTACTTC
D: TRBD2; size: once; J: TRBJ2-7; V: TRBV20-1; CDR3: CSARSGLAGGLTGEQYF; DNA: TGCAGTGCTAGATCGGGACTAGCGGGGGGGCTAACCGGCGAGCAGTACTTC
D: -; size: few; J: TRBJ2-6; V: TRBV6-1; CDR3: CASSRFGLSGANVLTF; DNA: TGTGCCAGCAGCCGGTTTGGACTCTCTGGGGCCAACGTCCTGACTTTC
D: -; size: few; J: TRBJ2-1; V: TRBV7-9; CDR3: CASSSTGHNSYNEQFF; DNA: TGTGCCAGCAGCTCCACGGGACACAACTCCTACAATGAGCAGTTCTTC
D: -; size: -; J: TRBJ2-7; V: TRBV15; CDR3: CATSRDRASTYEQYF; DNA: TGTGCCACCAGCAGAGATCGAGCCTCAACCTACGAGCAGTACTTC
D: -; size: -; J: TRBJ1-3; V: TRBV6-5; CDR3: CASSYAARGNTIYF; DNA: TGTGCCAGCAGTTACGCGGCACGGGGAAACACCATATATTTT
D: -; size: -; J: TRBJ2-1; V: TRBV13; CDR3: CATEGPGWQFF; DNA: TGTGCCACCGAGGGCCCAGGGTGGCAGTTCTTC
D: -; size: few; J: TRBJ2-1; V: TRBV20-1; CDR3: CSASEWTAYNEQFF; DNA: TGCAGTGCTAGTGAATGGACAGCCTACAATGAGCAGTTCTTC
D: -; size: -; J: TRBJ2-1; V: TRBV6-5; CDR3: CASSLHDSSYNEQFF; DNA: TGTGCCAGCAGTTTACACGACAGCTCCTACAATGAGCAGTTCTTC
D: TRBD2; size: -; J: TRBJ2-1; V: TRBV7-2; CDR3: CASSVSGRTHNEQFF; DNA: TGTGCCAGCAGCGTAAGCGGGAGGACCCACAATGAGCAGTTCTTC
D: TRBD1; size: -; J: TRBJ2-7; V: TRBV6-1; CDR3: CASRRGTGGTYEQYF; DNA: TGTGCCAGCAGAAGAGGGACAGGGGGTACCTACGAGCAGTACTTC
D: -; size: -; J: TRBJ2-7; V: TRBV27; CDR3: CASSLYGAGSFYEQYF; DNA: TGTGCCAGCAGTTTATACGGGGCAGGGAGTTTTTACGAGCAGTACTTC
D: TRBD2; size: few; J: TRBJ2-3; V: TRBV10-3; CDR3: CAISVLAGGQDTQYF; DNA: TGTGCCATCAGTGTTTTAGCGGGGGGCCAAGATACGCAGTATTTT
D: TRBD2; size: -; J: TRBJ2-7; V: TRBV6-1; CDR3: CASTPRGGHRAYEQYF; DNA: TGTGCCAGCACCCCCCGGGGAGGGCATCGAGCCTACGAGCAGTACTTC
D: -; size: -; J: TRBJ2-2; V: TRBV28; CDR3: CASSSPAANTGELFF; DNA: TGTGCCAGCAGTTCCCCAGCGGCGAACACCGGGGAGCTGTTTTTT
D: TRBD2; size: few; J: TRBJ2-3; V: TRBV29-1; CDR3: CSVDASGSTDTQYF; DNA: TGCAGCGTTGATGCTAGCGGAAGCACAGATACGCAGTATTTT
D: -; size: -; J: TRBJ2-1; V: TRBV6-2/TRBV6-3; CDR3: CASGLSAGLSYNEQFF; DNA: TGTGCCAGCGGCTTGTCTGCGGGCCTCTCCTACAATGAGCAGTTCTTC
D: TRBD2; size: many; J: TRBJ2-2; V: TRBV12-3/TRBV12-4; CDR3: CASSLGLAGFGELFF; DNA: TGTGCCAGCAGTTTGGGACTAGCGGGGTTTGGGGAGCTGTTTTTT
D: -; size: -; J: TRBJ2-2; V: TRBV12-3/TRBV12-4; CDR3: CASKFAGELFF; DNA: TGTGCCAGCAAATTTGCCGGGGAGCTGTTTTTT
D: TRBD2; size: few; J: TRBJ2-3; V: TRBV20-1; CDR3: CSARFRLAGVLQDTQYF; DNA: TGCAGTGCTAGATTTAGGTTGGCGGGAGTTCTACAAGATACGCAGTATTTT
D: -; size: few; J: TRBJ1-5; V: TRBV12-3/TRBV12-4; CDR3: CASSLSENQPQHF; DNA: TGTGCCAGCAGTTTATCGGAAAATCAGCCCCAGCATTTT
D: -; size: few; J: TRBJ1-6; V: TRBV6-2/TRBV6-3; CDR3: CASSYTGTLHF; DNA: TGTGCCAGCAGTTACACGGGAACCCTCCACTTT
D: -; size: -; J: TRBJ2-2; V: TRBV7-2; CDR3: CADRDSRNTGELFF; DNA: TGTGCCGATCGGGACTCTCGGAACACCGGGGAGCTGTTTTTT
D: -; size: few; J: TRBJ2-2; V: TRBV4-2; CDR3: CASSQELGDFPMGELFF; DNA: TGTGCCAGCAGCCAAGAGCTAGGGGACTTTCCTATGGGGGAGCTGTTTTTT
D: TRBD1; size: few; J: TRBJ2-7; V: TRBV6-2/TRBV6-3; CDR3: CASALDRDSYEQYF; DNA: TGTGCCAGCGCTTTGGACAGGGACTCCTACGAGCAGTACTTC